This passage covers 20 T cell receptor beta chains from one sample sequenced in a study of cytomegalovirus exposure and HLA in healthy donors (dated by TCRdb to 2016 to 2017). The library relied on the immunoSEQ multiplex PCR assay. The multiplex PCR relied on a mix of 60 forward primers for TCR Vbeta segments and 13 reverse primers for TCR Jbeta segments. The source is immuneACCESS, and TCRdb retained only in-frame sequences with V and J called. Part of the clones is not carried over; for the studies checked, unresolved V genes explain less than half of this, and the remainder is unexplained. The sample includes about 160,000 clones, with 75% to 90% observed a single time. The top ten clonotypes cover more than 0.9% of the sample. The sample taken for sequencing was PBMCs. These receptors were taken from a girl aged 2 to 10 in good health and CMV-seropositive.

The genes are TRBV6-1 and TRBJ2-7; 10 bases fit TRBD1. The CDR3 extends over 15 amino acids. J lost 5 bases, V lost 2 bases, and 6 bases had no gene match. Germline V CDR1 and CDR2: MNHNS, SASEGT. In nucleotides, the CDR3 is TGTGCCAGCAGTGAACCTGTGACAGGGGGCCACGAGCAGTACTTC. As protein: CASSEPVTGGHEQYF.

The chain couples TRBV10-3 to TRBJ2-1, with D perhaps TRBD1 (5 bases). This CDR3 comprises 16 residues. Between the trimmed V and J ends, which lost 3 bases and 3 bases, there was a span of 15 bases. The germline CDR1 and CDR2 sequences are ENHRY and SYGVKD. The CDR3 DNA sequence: TGTGCCATCAGTGATCCGGCTCGGCAGGGCTACAATGAGCAGTTCTTC. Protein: CAISDPARQGYNEQFF.

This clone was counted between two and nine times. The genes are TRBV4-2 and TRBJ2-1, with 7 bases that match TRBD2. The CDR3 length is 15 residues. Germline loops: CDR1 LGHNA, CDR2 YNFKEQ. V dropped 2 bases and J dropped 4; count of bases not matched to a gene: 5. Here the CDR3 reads CASSQRTGGYNEQFF. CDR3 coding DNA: TGTGCCAGCAGCCAACGGACGGGAGGATACAATGAGCAGTTCTTC.

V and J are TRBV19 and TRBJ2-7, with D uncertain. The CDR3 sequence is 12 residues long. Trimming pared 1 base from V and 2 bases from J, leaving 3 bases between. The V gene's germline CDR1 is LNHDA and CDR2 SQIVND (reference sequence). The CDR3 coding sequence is TGTGCCAGTAGTATAGGAGCCTACGAGCAGTACTTC. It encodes CASSIGAYEQYF. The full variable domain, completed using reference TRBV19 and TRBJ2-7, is DGGITQSPKYLFRKEGQNVTLSCEQNLNHDAMYWYRQDPGQGLRLIYYSQIVNDFQKGDIAEGYSVSREKKESFPLTVTSAQKNPTAFYLCASSIGAYEQYFGPGTRLTVT.

The CDR3 region is CASSLFRGGGEKLFF. CDR3 bases: TGTGCCAGCAGCTTATTCCGGGGAGGTGGCGAAAAACTGTTTTTT. The chain carries TRBV7-6 and TRBJ1-4; no clear D. The CDR3 is made up of 15 amino acids. Germline assignment: CDR1 SGHVS and CDR2 FNYEAQ. The V end was cut by 2 bases, the J end by 8 bases, with 15 bases between. The complete variable domain, with remaining parts taken from reference TRBV7-6 and TRBJ1-4, reads GAGVSQSPRYKVTKRGQDVALRCDPISGHVSLYWYRQALGQGPEFLTYFNYEAQQDKSGLPNDRFSAERPEGSISTLTIQRTEQRDSAMYRCASSLFRGGGEKLFFGSGTQLSVL.

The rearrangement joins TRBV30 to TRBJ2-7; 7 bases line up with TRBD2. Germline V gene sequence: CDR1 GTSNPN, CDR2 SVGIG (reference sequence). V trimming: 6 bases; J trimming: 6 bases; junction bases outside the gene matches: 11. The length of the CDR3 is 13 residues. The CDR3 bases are TGTGCCTGTTGGGGAGGGACCTTTGGCGAGCAGTACTTC. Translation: CACWGGTFGEQYF.

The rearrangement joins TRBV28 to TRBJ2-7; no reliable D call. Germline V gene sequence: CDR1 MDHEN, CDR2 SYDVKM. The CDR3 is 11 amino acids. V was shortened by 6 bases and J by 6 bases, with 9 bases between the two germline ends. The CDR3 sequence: CASRAYAEQYF. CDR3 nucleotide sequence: TGTGCCAGCAGAGCGTACGCCGAGCAGTACTTC.

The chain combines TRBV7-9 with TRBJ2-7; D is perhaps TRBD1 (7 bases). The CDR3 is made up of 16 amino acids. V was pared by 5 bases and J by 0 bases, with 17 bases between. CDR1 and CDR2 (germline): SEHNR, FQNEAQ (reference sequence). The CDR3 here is CASSPGGTGDSYEQYF. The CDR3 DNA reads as TGTGCCAGCAGCCCAGGGGGGACTGGGGACTCCTACGAGCAGTACTTC.

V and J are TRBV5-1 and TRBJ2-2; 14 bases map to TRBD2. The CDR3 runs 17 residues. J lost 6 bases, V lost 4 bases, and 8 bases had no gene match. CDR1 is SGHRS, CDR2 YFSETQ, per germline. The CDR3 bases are TGCGCCAGCAGCAACCCGGGACTAGCGGGAGCTTCCGGGGAGCTGTTTTTT. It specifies CASSNPGLAGASGELFF.

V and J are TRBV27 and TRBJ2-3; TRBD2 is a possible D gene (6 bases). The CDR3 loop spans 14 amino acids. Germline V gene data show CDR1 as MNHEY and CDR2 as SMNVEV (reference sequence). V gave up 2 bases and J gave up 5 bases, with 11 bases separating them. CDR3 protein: CASSLVGSGDTQYF. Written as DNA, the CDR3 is TGTGCCAGCAGTTTAGTCGGGAGTGGAGATACGCAGTATTTT.

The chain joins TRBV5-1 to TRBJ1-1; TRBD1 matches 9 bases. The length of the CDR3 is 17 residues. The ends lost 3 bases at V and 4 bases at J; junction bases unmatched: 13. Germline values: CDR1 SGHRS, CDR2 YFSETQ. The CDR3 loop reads CASSSGTGKVGTTEAFF. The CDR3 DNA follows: TGCGCCAGCAGCTCCGGGACAGGGAAGGTAGGCACCACTGAAGCTTTCTTT.

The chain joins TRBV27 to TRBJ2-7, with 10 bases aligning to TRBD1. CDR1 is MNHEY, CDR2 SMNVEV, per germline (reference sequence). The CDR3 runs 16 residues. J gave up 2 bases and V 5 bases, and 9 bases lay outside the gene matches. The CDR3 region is CASSRGAGQGPYEQYF. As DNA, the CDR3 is TGTGCCAGCAGTCGGGGGGCGGGACAGGGGCCCTACGAGCAGTACTTC.

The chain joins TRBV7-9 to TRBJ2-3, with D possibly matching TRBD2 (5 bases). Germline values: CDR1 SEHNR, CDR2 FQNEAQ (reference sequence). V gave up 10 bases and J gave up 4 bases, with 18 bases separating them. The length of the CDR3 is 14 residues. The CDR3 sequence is CATIPSSIADTQYF. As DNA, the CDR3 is TGTGCCACCATTCCGTCTAGCATTGCAGATACGCAGTATTTT.

CDR3 nucleotide sequence: TGTGCCAGTAGTTGGTCAGGGGTAGGCGAAAAACTGTTTTTT. Its translation: CASSWSGVGEKLFF. The J gene is TRBJ1-4, the V gene TRBV19; D might be TRBD1 (6 bases). With 5 bases removed from V and 8 bases from J, the gap between germline ends came to 15 bases. Germline V gives CDR1 LNHDA, CDR2 SQIVND (reference sequence). The CDR3 runs to 14 residues.

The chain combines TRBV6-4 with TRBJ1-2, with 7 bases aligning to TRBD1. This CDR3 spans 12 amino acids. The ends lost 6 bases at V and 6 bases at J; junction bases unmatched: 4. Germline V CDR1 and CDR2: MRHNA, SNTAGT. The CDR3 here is CASRRQGNGYTF. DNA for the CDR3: TGTGCCAGCAGACGACAGGGCAATGGCTACACCTTC.

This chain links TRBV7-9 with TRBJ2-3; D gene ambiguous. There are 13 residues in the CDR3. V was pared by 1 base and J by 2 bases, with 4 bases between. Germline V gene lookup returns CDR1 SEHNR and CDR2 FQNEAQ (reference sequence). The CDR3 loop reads CASSLDNTDTQYF. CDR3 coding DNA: TGTGCCAGCAGCTTAGACAACACAGATACGCAGTATTTT. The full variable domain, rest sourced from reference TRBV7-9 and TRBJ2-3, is DTGVSQNPRHKITKRGQNVTFRCDPISEHNRLYWYRQTLGQGPEFLTYFQNEAQLEKSRLLSDRFSAERPKGSFSTLEIQRTEQGDSAMYLCASSLDNTDTQYFGPGTRLTVL.

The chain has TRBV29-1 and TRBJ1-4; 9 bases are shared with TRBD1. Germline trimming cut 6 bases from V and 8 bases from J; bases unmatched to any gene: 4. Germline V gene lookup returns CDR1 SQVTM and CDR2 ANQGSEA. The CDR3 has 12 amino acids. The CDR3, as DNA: TGCAGCGTATCGGACAGGGGAGAAAAACTGTTTTTT. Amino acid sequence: CSVSDRGEKLFF.

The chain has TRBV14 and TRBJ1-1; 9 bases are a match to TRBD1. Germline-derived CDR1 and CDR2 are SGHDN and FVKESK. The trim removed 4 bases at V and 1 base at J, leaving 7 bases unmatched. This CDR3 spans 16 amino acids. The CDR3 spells CASSPRGQGWNTEAFF. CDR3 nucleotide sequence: TGTGCCAGCAGCCCCCGGGGACAGGGATGGAACACTGAAGCTTTCTTT.

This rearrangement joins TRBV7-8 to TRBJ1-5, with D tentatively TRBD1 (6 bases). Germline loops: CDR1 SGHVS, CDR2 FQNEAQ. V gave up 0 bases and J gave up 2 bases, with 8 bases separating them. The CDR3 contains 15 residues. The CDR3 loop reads CASSLARTGNQPQHF. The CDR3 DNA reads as TGTGCCAGCAGCTTAGCGAGGACAGGCAATCAGCCCCAGCATTTT.

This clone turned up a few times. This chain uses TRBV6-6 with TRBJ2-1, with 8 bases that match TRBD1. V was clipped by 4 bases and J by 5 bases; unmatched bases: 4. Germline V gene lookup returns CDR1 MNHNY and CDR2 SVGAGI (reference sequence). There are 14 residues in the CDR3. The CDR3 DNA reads TGTGCCAGCAGTTCAGTCAGGGGGCACAATGAGCAGTTCTTC. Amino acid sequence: CASSSVRGHNEQFF.